Presented here are 20 T cell receptor beta chains from one specimen sequenced in a study of T cell responses to AZD1222 COVID-19 vaccine. Generated by immunoSEQ multiplex PCR, the TCRdb table keeps only in-frame clones and is missing some. The data show under 130,000 clones, about 92% seen once. Sequenced here: peripheral blood, sampled on day 0 of AZD1222 vaccination. The receptor set was obtained from an adult in good health.

This chain links TRBV20-1 with TRBJ2-1, with 7 bases fitting TRBD1. CDR3 length equals 11 residues. CDR1 and CDR2 from the germline V gene are DFQATT and SNEGSKA (reference sequence). V shed 6 bases, J shed 7 bases, and the junction held 3 bases outside the gene matches. This CDR3 reads CSATTGNEQFF. The DNA of the CDR3 is TGCAGTGCAACGACAGGGAATGAGCAGTTCTTC.

The gene calls are TRBV29-1 and TRBJ1-2; 12 bases line up with TRBD1. Germline V gene lookup returns CDR1 SQVTM and CDR2 ANQGSEA. CDR3 length: 15 amino acids. The V gene end was trimmed by 3 bases and the J gene end by 7 bases; junction bases not matched to a gene: 9. The CDR3 region is CSVDTGTGGGGGYTF. CDR3 nucleotide sequence: TGCAGCGTTGATACCGGGACAGGGGGCGGTGGTGGCTACACCTTC.

The chain recombines TRBV19 with TRBJ2-1, with D unresolved. CDR1 is LNHDA, CDR2 SQIVND, per germline (reference sequence). Deletions cut 4 bases from V and 1 base from J, with 2 bases between. The length of the CDR3 is 12 residues. In DNA form, the CDR3 reads TGTGCCAGTAGTAGATCCTACAATGAGCAGTTCTTC. Amino acids: CASSRSYNEQFF.

This clone was seen once. The chain is built from TRBV7-9 and TRBJ1-2; a weak D match, TRBD1 (5 bases). This CDR3 region has 14 residues. Germline V gene data show CDR1 as SEHNR and CDR2 as FQNEAQ (reference sequence). V was shortened by 5 bases and J by 8 bases, with 18 bases between the two germline ends. The CDR3 is CASSQNQAGYGYTF. CDR3 nucleotide sequence: TGTGCCAGCAGCCAAAATCAAGCAGGGTACGGCTACACCTTC.

This clone was seen only once. V usage is TRBV28 and J usage is TRBJ1-6, with D unresolved. Trimming removed 3 bases at V and 7 bases at J, with 10 bases between. The CDR3 covers 14 residues. Germline assignment: CDR1 MDHEN and CDR2 SYDVKM. CDR3 region: CASSFPGLNSPLHF. DNA of the CDR3: TGTGCCAGCAGTTTCCCCGGGCTAAATTCACCCCTCCACTTT.

In its sample, this clone was seen once. The genes are TRBV18 and TRBJ1-1; no reliable D call. Per germline, CDR1 KGHSH and CDR2 LQKENI. Trimming pared 2 bases from V and 1 base from J, leaving 5 bases between. This CDR3 region has 13 residues. CDR3 in DNA: TGTGCCAGCTCACCATTAGAGAACACTGAAGCTTTCTTT. Its protein product is CASSPLENTEAFF.

CDR3 DNA: TGTGCCAGCAGCCTACGGGACAGGGGGCACTTTGGCTACACCTTC. Translation gives CASSLRDRGHFGYTF. The rearrangement links TRBV9 to TRBJ1-2, with 12 bases that match TRBD1. Germline CDR1 reads SGDLS; CDR2 reads YYNGEE. With V trimmed by 4 bases and J by 7 bases, 8 bases remained unmatched. There are 15 residues in the CDR3.

The chain has TRBV18 and TRBJ1-6, with 7 bases that match TRBD1. Germline loops: CDR1 KGHSH, CDR2 LQKENI. CDR3 length equals 14 residues. V lost 1 base to trimming and J lost 6 bases; unmatched junction nucleotides: 0. The CDR3 spells CASSPRDSNSPLHF. The DNA of the CDR3 is TGTGCCAGCTCACCACGGGACAGTAATTCACCCCTCCACTTT.

The gene calls are TRBV14 and TRBJ2-7, with 9 bases fitting TRBD1. The CDR3 has 17 residues. Germline CDR1 and CDR2: SGHDN and FVKESK. V was pared by 3 bases and J by 0 bases, with 9 bases of the junction left unmatched. The CDR3 spells CASSHYYGQGSSYEQYF. DNA for the CDR3: TGTGCCAGCAGCCATTATTACGGACAGGGGAGCTCCTACGAGCAGTACTTC.

This chain connects TRBV4-3 to TRBJ2-7; the D is unclear. CDR1 and CDR2 from the germline V gene are LGHNA and YSLEER. Between the trimmed V and J ends, which lost 1 base and 2 bases, there was a span of 12 bases. The CDR3 covers 15 residues. The CDR3 sequence: CASSQGSGDAYEQYF. Here the CDR3 DNA reads TGCGCCAGCAGCCAAGGGTCGGGTGATGCCTACGAGCAGTACTTC.

This chain joins TRBV27 and TRBJ2-1, with 7 bases fitting TRBD2. Germline V gene sequence: CDR1 MNHEY, CDR2 SMNVEV (reference sequence). V shed 6 bases and J 5 bases; nucleotides not matched to a gene: 7. The CDR3 is made up of 14 amino acids. CDR3 in amino acids: CASSRAGDHNEQFF. The DNA of the CDR3 is TGTGCCAGCAGCCGGGCGGGGGATCACAATGAGCAGTTCTTC.

The chain combines TRBV5-1 with TRBJ1-2; D not certain. CDR1 is SGHRS, CDR2 YFSETQ, per germline. V gave up 0 bases and J gave up 2 bases, with 8 bases separating them. The CDR3 is 14 amino acids. In DNA, the CDR3 is TGCGCCAGCAGCTTGGTCGACGGAAACTATGGCTACACCTTC. Translation: CASSLVDGNYGYTF.

V and J are TRBV27 and TRBJ2-5; perhaps TRBD1 as D (6 bases). In germline, CDR1 is MNHEY, CDR2 SMNVEV (reference sequence). Trimming took 5 bases from V and 4 from J, leaving 14 bases between them. The CDR3 extends over 14 amino acids. The CDR3, as DNA: TGTGCCAGCAGTCCGCAAACAGGGATAGAGACCCAGTACTTC. Its translation is CASSPQTGIETQYF.

The chain carries TRBV19 and TRBJ1-1, with D possibly TRBD1 on 6 matching bases. This CDR3 is built from 13 residues. Germline lookup yields CDR1 LNHDA and CDR2 SQIVND (reference sequence). The V gene lost 1 base and the J gene lost 6 bases, with 9 bases spanning the gap. Written as DNA, the CDR3 is TGTGCCAGTAGTATAGCACAGGGCGCTGAAGCTTTCTTT. Translated, it gives CASSIAQGAEAFF.

The rearrangement links TRBV9 to TRBJ2-1; TRBD1 aligns across 10 bases. From germline, CDR1 is SGDLS and CDR2 YYNGEE. CDR3 size: 15 residues. With 1 base clipped from V and 4 bases from J, the junction kept 2 bases outside the gene matches. CDR3 DNA: TGTGCCAGCAGCGTAACGGGACAGGGGTACAATGAGCAGTTCTTC. This sequence encodes CASSVTGQGYNEQFF.

The chain combines TRBV29-1 with TRBJ1-2; TRBD1 matches at 7 bases. This CDR3 has 16 amino acids. Trimming took 1 base from V and 7 from J; bases not matched to a gene: 15. The germline CDR1 and CDR2 sequences are SQVTM and ANQGSEA. The CDR3 nucleotides read TGCAGCGTTGAAGGGATAACACTCGGGACAGCTATTGGCTACACCTTC. Translation gives CSVEGITLGTAIGYTF. Complete variable domain (other parts from reference TRBV29-1 and TRBJ1-2): SAVISQKPSRDICQRGTSLTIQCQVDSQVTMMFWYRQQPGQSLTLIATANQGSEATYESGFVIDKFPISRPNLTFSTLTVSNMSPEDSSIYLCSVEGITLGTAIGYTFGSGTRLTVV.

J is TRBJ1-5 and V is TRBV6-2 or TRBV6-3; 7 bases are a match to TRBD1. In germline, CDR1 is MNHEY, CDR2 SVGEGT. This CDR3 spans 14 amino acids. After removal of 3 bases from V and 7 bases from J, the junction contained 6 bases not matched to a gene. The CDR3 spells CASSYKGARQPQHF. In DNA, the CDR3 is TGTGCCAGCAGTTATAAGGGGGCGCGGCAGCCCCAGCATTTT.

V gene TRBV19 combines with J gene TRBJ1-2; D is unresolved. Germline lookup yields CDR1 LNHDA and CDR2 SQIVND (reference sequence). The germline V and J ends were trimmed by 3 bases and 0 bases, with 8 bases remaining between them. The CDR3 length is 14 residues. The CDR3 region has the DNA TGTGCCAGTAGTATCAACGGGGCTAACTATGGCTACACCTTC. This gives the protein CASSINGANYGYTF. The whole variable domain, remainder taken from reference TRBV19 and TRBJ1-2, is DGGITQSPKYLFRKEGQNVTLSCEQNLNHDAMYWYRQDPGQGLRLIYYSQIVNDFQKGDIAEGYSVSREKKESFPLTVTSAQKNPTAFYLCASSINGANYGYTFGSGTRLTVV.

The V gene is TRBV19, the J gene TRBJ1-3; D call uncertain. The CDR3 length is 13 residues. From germline, CDR1 is LNHDA and CDR2 SQIVND (reference sequence). V dropped 7 bases and J dropped 4 bases, with 11 bases sitting between them. The CDR3 DNA reads as TGTGCCAGTACCCGCGGCGGAGGAAACACCATATATTTT. Encoded protein: CASTRGGGNTIYF.

The chain is built from TRBV5-1 and TRBJ1-1; 8 bases are shared with TRBD1. The V gene end was trimmed by 0 bases and the J gene end by 8 bases; junction bases not matched to a gene: 6. The V gene's germline CDR1 is SGHRS and CDR2 YFSETQ. CDR3 length equals 14 residues. CDR3 bases: TGCGCCAGCAGCTTGGTTGGACAGGGAACCGAAGCTTTCTTT. It yields the protein CASSLVGQGTEAFF.